Listed here is a single T cell receptor (beta chain). Original analysis: Reference gene primer amplification in the assay estimated nucleated cell counts. Method: immunoSEQ multiplex PCR; TCRdb's copy keeps in-frame clones and lacks some. The D gene and trimming were derived from the DNA, and the V and J assignments and clone size from that table. The sample records about 78,000 clones, around nine tenths being singletons. V was pared by 0 bases and J by 0 bases, with 10 bases of the junction left unmatched. Germline values: CDR1 LGHNT, CDR2 FRNRAP. The CDR3 totals 20 residues. The data are from a study of blood T cell repertoires in COVID-19. Study as a whole: Sites in the United States, Italy and Spain provided acute and convalescent COVID-19 samples. The analysed material was cDNA or gDNA that came from T cells, B-cell-depleted T cells, or PBMCs.

The TCR sequence derives from a man in his forties or fifties with active or convalescent COVID-19. The chain joins TRBV12-5 to TRBJ2-1; 11 bases are shared with TRBD2. Sequenced sample: peripheral blood. The CDR3 DNA is TGTGCTAGTGGTTTGGTCCCGCGGGCTAGCGGGGGGAGCTCCTACAATGAGCAGTTCTTC. Translation gives CASGLVPRASGGSSYNEQFF.